The rows below give T cell receptor beta chains drawn from one sample of a study of cytomegalovirus exposure and HLA in healthy donors. TCRdb's copy holds only in-frame clones and misses some; the assay was immunoSEQ multiplex PCR. The profile shows approximately 160,000 clones, 80% to 90% of them singletons. Source material: PBMCs. These receptors were obtained from a woman aged 18-30 years in good health and CMV-seronegative. CDR3s include the opening cysteine and the closing phenylalanine or tryptophan. Each record gives: V gene, clone size, D gene, J gene, CDR3 DNA, CDR3 protein. A D gene is named only where the DNA matches it firmly. Clone size is shown for a subset of rows, as once, few, many or a class of expanded clone.

TRBV5-6	-	TRBD1	TRBJ2-1	TGTGCCAGCAGCGGGACAGGGATTAGCTCCTACAATGAGCAGTTCTTC	CASSGTGISSYNEQFF
TRBV21-1	-	-	TRBJ2-1	TGTGCCAGCAGCAAAGTTAGCGCGGGAGAATACAATGAGCAGTTCTTC	CASSKVSAGEYNEQFF
TRBV4-1	-	TRBD2	TRBJ2-1	TGCGCCAGCAGCCAGGGCCCAGCGGGGAGCTCCTACAATGAGCAGTTCTTC	CASSQGPAGSSYNEQFF
TRBV5-1	-	TRBD2	TRBJ2-7	TGCGCCAGCAGCTTGAGAGCGGGAATCTCCTACGAGCAGTACTTC	CASSLRAGISYEQYF
TRBV7-9	-	-	TRBJ1-4	TGTGCCAGCAGCTCCCTGCAGGCTGAAAAACTGTTTTTT	CASSSLQAEKLFF
TRBV11-2	-	TRBD2	TRBJ2-5	TGTGCCAGCAGCTTAGCGGGGTCTAGCGGGAGTACGAGGGAGACCCAGTACTTC	CASSLAGSSGSTRETQYF
TRBV7-2	once	-	TRBJ1-6	TGTGCCAGCAGCTTATCCTTGGGACAAAGTAATTCACCCCTCCACTTT	CASSLSLGQSNSPLHF
TRBV30	-	-	TRBJ1-6	TGTGCCTGGAGTATTTTGAGGAATTCACCCCTCCACTTT	CAWSILRNSPLHF
TRBV5-1	few	-	TRBJ1-4	TGCGCCAGCAGCTTGGCAGATCCTAATGAAAAACTGTTTTTT	CASSLADPNEKLFF
TRBV10-3	-	TRBD2	TRBJ2-6	TGTGCCATCGACGCCGGGGGGGCTGGGGCCAACGTCCTGACTTTC	CAIDAGGAGANVLTF
TRBV18	-	-	TRBJ1-2	TGTGCCAGCTCACCCGGGACAAGCTATGGCTACACCTTC	CASSPGTSYGYTF
TRBV5-1	-	-	TRBJ2-5	TGCGCCAGCAGCCGAGACCAGGGGTGGGAGACCCAGTACTTC	CASSRDQGWETQYF
TRBV4-1	-	-	TRBJ2-6	TGCGCCAGCAGCTCCAAGGAGCGTTCTGGGGCCAACGTCCTGACTTTC	CASSSKERSGANVLTF
TRBV28	-	-	TRBJ1-5	TGTGCCAGCCAGAGCGGGGAGATTCAGCCCCAGCATTTT	CASQSGEIQPQHF
TRBV30	-	-	TRBJ2-7	TGTGCCTGGAAGGACAGCCCTGGGGACTACGAGCAGTACTTC	CAWKDSPGDYEQYF
TRBV7-2	-	TRBD1	TRBJ2-3	TGTGCCAGCAGCCCAGGGGGTCTGGGGAGCACAGATACGCAGTATTTT	CASSPGGLGSTDTQYF
TRBV27	-	TRBD1	TRBJ2-3	TGTGCCAGCAGTAGACAGGGTACAGATACGCAGTATTTT	CASSRQGTDTQYF
TRBV28	-	TRBD1	TRBJ1-5	TGTGCCAGCAGTTTCCTAAGGGGAACAGGGGACAATCAGCCCCAGCATTTT	CASSFLRGTGDNQPQHF
TRBV6-5	-	TRBD1	TRBJ1-6	TGTGCCAGCAGCGGGACAGCTGTTAAGGCTTCACCCCTCCACTTT	CASSGTAVKASPLHF
TRBV5-4	once	TRBD2	TRBJ2-3	TGTGCCAGCAGCTCCGGACTAGCGGACACAGATACGCAGTATTTT	CASSSGLADTDTQYF
TRBV6-5	-	-	TRBJ1-1	TGTGCCAGCAGCCGGGGGACGGAGATCACTGAAGCTTTCTTT	CASSRGTEITEAFF
TRBV6-1	few	-	TRBJ1-1	TGTGCCAGCAGGCAGGCTGCTGAAGCTTTCTTT	CASRQAAEAFF
TRBV19	few	-	TRBJ2-2	TGTGCCAGTAGTATAGGCAGGGGAAGGTCGCGAGGCACCGGGGAGCTGTTTTTT	CASSIGRGRSRGTGELFF
TRBV6-5	once	-	TRBJ2-5	TGTGCCAGCAGGTCGGAGGGGTTGAAGACCCAGTACTTC	CASRSEGLKTQYF
TRBV6-5	-	TRBD1	TRBJ2-4	TGTGCCAGCAGTTCCGGGACAGTAGCCAAAAACATTCAGTACTTC	CASSSGTVAKNIQYF
TRBV10-2	-	TRBD2	TRBJ2-3	TGCGCCAGCAGTGAGATAGCGGGAGGGCTCCCTAGCACAGATACGCAGTATTTT	CASSEIAGGLPSTDTQYF
TRBV19	-	TRBD2	TRBJ2-5	TGTGCCAGTAGCCAACTGTGGGGAGGGTTCTGGGGCGTGCATCAAGAGACCCAGTACTTC	CASSQLWGGFWGVHQETQYF
TRBV10-3	-	TRBD2	TRBJ2-2	TGTGCCATCAAAGCGGGAGAAATCGGGGAGCTGTTTTTT	CAIKAGEIGELFF
TRBV5-1	-	-	TRBJ1-1	TGCGCCAGCAGCCCTGGGCGGGGCCCTGAAGCTTTCTTT	CASSPGRGPEAFF
TRBV7-2	-	-	TRBJ2-7	TGTGCCAGCAGCTCGTCCGGGTTTCCCTACGAGCAGTACTTC	CASSSSGFPYEQYF
TRBV7-6	-	TRBD2	TRBJ2-2	TGTGCCAGCACAGCTTATTTGTCTAGCGGGAGGGCCGCCACTCCGAACACCGGGGAGCTGTTTTTT	CASTAYLSSGRAATPNTGELFF
TRBV19	-	-	TRBJ1-1	TGTGCCAGTAGATGGACAGAGAACACTGAAGCTTTCTTT	CASRWTENTEAFF
TRBV25-1	once	-	TRBJ2-5	TGTGCCAGCAGTACTCGGGCGCGCGGGGCCCAGTACTTC	CASSTRARGAQYF
TRBV11-2	-	TRBD1	TRBJ1-2	TGTGCCAGCAGCACCGGGACAGGGGGCTATGGCTACACCTTC	CASSTGTGGYGYTF
TRBV19	-	-	TRBJ2-3	TGTGCCACCACCCGGGGGGCAACAGATACGCAGTATTTT	CATTRGATDTQYF
TRBV30	-	TRBD2	TRBJ2-5	TGTGCCGGATCCGGGACTAGCGGGAGGCGTGTACAAGAGACCCAGTACTTC	CAGSGTSGRRVQETQYF
TRBV5-1	-	TRBD1	TRBJ2-3	TGCGCCAGCCGCAAAGGACAGGACGCTAGCACAGATACGCAGTATTTT	CASRKGQDASTDTQYF
TRBV6-5	-	-	TRBJ1-1	TGTGCCAGCACCCCGGGAGGGTTTACTGAAGCTTTCTTT	CASTPGGFTEAFF
TRBV19	-	TRBD1	TRBJ1-4	TGTGCCAGTAGTAAGGGGGCATGGGAAAAACTGTTTTTT	CASSKGAWEKLFF
TRBV5-6	-	-	TRBJ2-3	TGTGCCAGCAGCTTGGGGAGGGCCACAGATACGCAGTATTTT	CASSLGRATDTQYF
TRBV27	-	TRBD1	TRBJ2-1	TGTGCCAGCAGTTTATCGGGACAGGGAAGGTTCTTC	CASSLSGQGRFF
TRBV28	-	-	TRBJ1-1	TGTGCCAGCAGTGGCCCGGGACAACCGAACACTGAAGCTTTCTTT	CASSGPGQPNTEAFF
TRBV7-6	-	-	TRBJ2-6	TGTGCCAGCAGCTTAAGAGGGACTGGGGCCAACGTCCTGACTTTC	CASSLRGTGANVLTF
TRBV27	-	TRBD2	TRBJ2-7	TGTGCCAGCAGTTTCCTCTCTAGCGGGACGAACGAGCAGTACTTC	CASSFLSSGTNEQYF
TRBV4-2	-	TRBD1	TRBJ1-1	TGTGCCAGCAGCCAAAGCTCGGGACAGGTGAACACTGAAGCTTTCTTT	CASSQSSGQVNTEAFF
TRBV28	-	-	TRBJ2-7	TGTGCCAGCAGTTTGTCCGCCTACGAGCAGTACTTC	CASSLSAYEQYF
TRBV28	-	TRBD2	TRBJ2-7	TGTGCCAGCAGTTCTCCCGGAAGCGGGAGCTCCTACGAGCAGTACTTC	CASSSPGSGSSYEQYF
TRBV11-3	-	TRBD2	TRBJ2-7	TGTGCCAGCAGTCTAGCGGGAGGTAGCGAGCAGTACTTC	CASSLAGGSEQYF
TRBV10-3	-	-	TRBJ2-4	TGTGCCATCAGTGAGCCCAGGGGGGATCCGAGGGCCAAAAACATTCAGTACTTC	CAISEPRGDPRAKNIQYF
TRBV27	-	TRBD1	TRBJ1-1	TGTGCCAGCAGTTCCCTTGGGACAGGAGGGGGCCGATCGGGCACTGAAGCTTTCTTT	CASSSLGTGGGRSGTEAFF
TRBV6-1	-	TRBD2	TRBJ2-7	TGTGCCAGCAGTGAACTAGCGGGGCCCTACGAGCAGTACTTC	CASSELAGPYEQYF
TRBV19	-	-	TRBJ2-1	TGTGCCAGTAGTATATTGATGGTGGCAGGAGAGCAGTTCTTC	CASSILMVAGEQFF